In this sample, the clone carrying this T cell receptor (beta chain) turned up a few times. The CDR3 is made up of 13 amino acids. Germline CDR1 is SGHRS and CDR2 is YFSETQ. The V and J ends lost 1 base and 4 bases, in that order; junction bases with no gene match: 1. The data derive from a study of response to subunit inactivated influenza vaccine. MiXCR, run by TCRdb on the RT-PCR reads, gives a single entry per CDR3 protein. The data show approximately 500,000 distinct CDR3 sequences, 14% seen once. The TCR originated in a man over 45 who received an inactivated influenza vaccine. This chain uses TRBV5-1 with TRBJ1-1; the match to TRBD1 covers 7 bases. The sequenced sample was PBMCs from blood, obtained 12 days after vaccination. The CDR3 DNA sequence: TGCGCCAGCAGCTTGTCAGGGGGCACTGAAGCTTTCTTT. This encodes CASSLSGGTEAFF.